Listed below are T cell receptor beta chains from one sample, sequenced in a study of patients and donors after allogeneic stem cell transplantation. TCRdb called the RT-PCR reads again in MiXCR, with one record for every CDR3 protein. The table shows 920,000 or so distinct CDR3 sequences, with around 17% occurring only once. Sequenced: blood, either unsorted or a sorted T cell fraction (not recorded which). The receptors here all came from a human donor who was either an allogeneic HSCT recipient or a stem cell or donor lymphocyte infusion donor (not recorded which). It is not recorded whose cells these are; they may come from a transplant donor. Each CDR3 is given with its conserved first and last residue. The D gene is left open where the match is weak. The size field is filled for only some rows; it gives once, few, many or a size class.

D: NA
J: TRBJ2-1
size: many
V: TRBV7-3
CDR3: CASSLFPGWHNEQFF
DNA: TGTGCCAGCAGCTTATTCCCAGGGTGGCACAATGAGCAGTTCTTC

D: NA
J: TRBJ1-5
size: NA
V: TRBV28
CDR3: CASSLFINQPQHF
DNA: TGTGCCAGCAGTTTATTCATCAATCAGCCCCAGCATTTT

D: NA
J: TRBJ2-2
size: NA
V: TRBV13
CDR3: CASSFSVGGGHTGELFF
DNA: TGTGCCAGCAGCTTTTCTGTGGGCGGGGGCCACACCGGGGAGCTGTTTTTT

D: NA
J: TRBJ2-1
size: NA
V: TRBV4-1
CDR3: CASSSSDAYNEQFF
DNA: TGCGCCAGCAGTTCTAGCGACGCCTACAATGAGCAGTTCTTC

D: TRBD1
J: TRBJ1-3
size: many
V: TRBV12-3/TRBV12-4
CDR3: CASSTTGGSGNTIYF
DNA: TGTGCCAGCAGTACAACAGGGGGCTCTGGAAACACCATATATTTT

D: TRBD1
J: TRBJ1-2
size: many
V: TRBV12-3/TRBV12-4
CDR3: CASSPTTGNYGYTF
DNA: TGTGCCAGCAGTCCCACGACAGGGAACTATGGCTACACCTTC

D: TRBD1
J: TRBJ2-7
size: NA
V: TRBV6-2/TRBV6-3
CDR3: CASTPTGSLTDEQYF
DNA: TGTGCCAGCACCCCGACAGGGTCGTTAACGGACGAGCAGTACTTC

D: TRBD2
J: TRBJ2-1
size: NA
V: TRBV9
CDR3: CASSAGLAGGVGQFF
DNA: TGTGCCAGCAGCGCGGGACTAGCGGGAGGAGTGGGGCAGTTCTTC

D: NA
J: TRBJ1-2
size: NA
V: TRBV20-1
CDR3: CSAREKPIPLYGYTF
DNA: TGCAGTGCTAGGGAGAAACCCATCCCCCTCTATGGCTACACCTTC

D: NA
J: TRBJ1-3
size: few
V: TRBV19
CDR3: CASSTRVHSSGNTIYF
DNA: TGTGCCAGTAGTACCAGGGTTCATTCCTCTGGAAACACCATATATTTT

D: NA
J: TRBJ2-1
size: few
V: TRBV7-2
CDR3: CASSPSPLGEQFF
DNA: TGTGCCAGCAGCCCAAGCCCCCTGGGTGAGCAGTTCTTC

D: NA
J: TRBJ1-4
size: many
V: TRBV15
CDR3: CATSRAPINEKLFF
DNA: TGTGCCACCAGCAGAGCACCGATTAATGAAAAACTGTTTTTT

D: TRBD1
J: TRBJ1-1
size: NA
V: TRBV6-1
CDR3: CASKDRFNTEAFF
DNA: TGTGCCAGCAAGGACAGGTTCAACACTGAAGCTTTCTTT

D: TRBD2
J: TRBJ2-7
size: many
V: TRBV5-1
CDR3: CASSLEASGSAYEQYF
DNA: TGCGCCAGCAGCTTGGAGGCTAGCGGTAGTGCCTACGAGCAGTACTTC

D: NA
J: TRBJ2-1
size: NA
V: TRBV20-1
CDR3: CSAIEEGSTVEQFF
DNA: TGCAGTGCTATAGAGGAGGGCTCGACGGTTGAGCAGTTCTTC

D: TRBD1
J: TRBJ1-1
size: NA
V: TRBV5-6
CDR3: CASSSDRGLMNTEAFF
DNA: TGTGCCAGCAGCTCGGACAGGGGCCTCATGAACACTGAAGCTTTCTTT

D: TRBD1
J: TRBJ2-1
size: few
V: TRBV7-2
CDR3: CASSTDRGLVYEQFF
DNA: TGTGCCAGCAGCACAGACAGGGGGCTAGTCTATGAGCAGTTCTTC

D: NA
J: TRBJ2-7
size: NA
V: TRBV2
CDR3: CASNWFGAYEQYF
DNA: TGTGCCAGCAACTGGTTTGGAGCCTACGAGCAGTACTTC

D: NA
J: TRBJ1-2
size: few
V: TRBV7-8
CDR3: CASSSRDGSNYGYTF
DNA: TGTGCCAGCAGCTCCCGGGACGGATCTAACTATGGCTACACCTTC

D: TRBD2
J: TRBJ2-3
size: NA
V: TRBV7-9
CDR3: CASSSLTSGRGVDTQYF
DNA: TGTGCCAGCAGCTCCCTCACTAGCGGGAGAGGGGTAGATACGCAGTATTTT

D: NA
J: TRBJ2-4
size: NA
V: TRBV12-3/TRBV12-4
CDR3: CAVRVAKNIQYF
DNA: TGTGCCGTACGGGTAGCCAAAAACATTCAGTACTTC

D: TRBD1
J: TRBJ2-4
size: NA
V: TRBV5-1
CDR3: CASSSTAGTANIQYF
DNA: TGCGCCAGCAGCTCGACAGCCGGGACAGCAAACATTCAGTACTTC